The next 18 T cell receptor beta chains were all read from a single sample in a study of identifying expanded T cells in peripheral blood. Sequencing was performed with immunoSEQ multiplex PCR; in TCRdb, only in-frame clones are kept and a portion is missing. The sample comprises 120,000 or so clones, approximately 84% of which are singletons, and 3.3% rests with the top ten. Specimen: blood. The source is a person aged 18 to 69 in good health.

The chain has TRBV2 and TRBJ2-6; D remains unclear. The germline V gene has CDR1 SNHLY and CDR2 FYNNEI. The CDR3 contains 14 residues. V was trimmed by 4 bases and J by 0 bases, leaving 4 bases between them. As DNA, the CDR3 is TGTGCCAGCAGTGGAGGCTCTGGGGCCAACGTCCTGACTTTC. Encoded protein: CASSGGSGANVLTF.

The chain recombines TRBV19 with TRBJ1-1, with D perhaps TRBD1 (6 bases). CDR1 is LNHDA, CDR2 SQIVND, per germline (reference sequence). The V gene lost 9 bases and the J gene lost 2 bases, with 22 bases spanning the gap. This CDR3 region has 16 residues. The CDR3 loop reads CASRPQGRRGNTEAFF. The DNA for the CDR3 is TGTGCCAGCCGCCCTCAAGGACGCAGGGGTAACACTGAAGCTTTCTTT.

The J gene is TRBJ2-7, the V gene TRBV11-3; D ambiguous. Between the trimmed V and J ends, which lost 1 base and 3 bases, there was a span of 10 bases. The CDR3 covers 14 residues. Germline CDR1 SGHNT, CDR2 YENEEA. In DNA, the CDR3 is TGTGCCAGCAGCTTAGTAGGGCCCTACTACGAGCAGTACTTC. It yields the protein CASSLVGPYYEQYF.

The chain combines TRBV30 with TRBJ1-2; D unresolved. This CDR3 is built from 13 residues. From germline, CDR1 is GTSNPN and CDR2 SVGIG (reference sequence). The V gene lost 1 base and the J gene lost 6 bases, with 12 bases spanning the gap. CDR3 nucleotides: TGTGCCTGGAGTGGGGGTACAGATAATGGCTACACCTTC. Encoded protein: CAWSGGTDNGYTF.

The chain recombines TRBV29-1 with TRBJ1-1; the match to TRBD1 covers 8 bases. The germline CDR1 and CDR2 sequences are SQVTM and ANQGSEA. The CDR3 length is 13 residues. V trimming: 7 bases; J trimming: 8 bases; junction bases outside the gene matches: 12. CDR3 sequence reads: CSALGGQASEAFF. The CDR3 nucleotides read TGCAGCGCGCTTGGGGGACAGGCTTCGGAAGCTTTCTTT.

This clone was seen many times. The genes are TRBV7-9 and TRBJ1-3; 7 bases match TRBD1. This CDR3 is 16 amino acids long. CDR1 SEHNR and CDR2 FQNEAQ come from the germline V gene (reference sequence). Unmatched junction bases numbered 9, after V lost 7 bases and J lost 0 bases. The CDR3 sequence is CASTPRGQSSGNTIYF. CDR3 DNA sequence: TGTGCCAGCACCCCGAGGGGACAGAGCTCTGGAAACACCATATATTTT.

The chain combines TRBV27 with TRBJ2-7; D uncertain. The CDR3 has 14 residues. The V end was cut by 0 bases, the J end by 5 bases, with 11 bases between. Germline CDR1 MNHEY, CDR2 SMNVEV (reference sequence). CDR3 sequence reads: CASSLSPGRDEQYF. CDR3 sequence (DNA): TGTGCCAGCAGTTTATCCCCTGGCCGCGACGAGCAGTACTTC.

DNA for the CDR3: TGTGCCAGCTCACGGGTAGGAATTGCGAACGTGGGGAAGAACACTGAAGCTTTCTTT. Its translation: CASSRVGIANVGKNTEAFF. J is TRBJ1-1 and V is TRBV18; D gene uncertain. V was cut by 4 bases and J by 1 base, with 25 bases left in between. Germline CDR1 is KGHSH and CDR2 is LQKENI. The CDR3 consists of 19 residues.

The gene calls are TRBV7-9 and TRBJ2-5; 9 bases are shared with TRBD2. The CDR3 runs 16 residues. V gave up 5 bases and J gave up 5 bases; unmatched junction bases: 12. Germline V CDR1 and CDR2: SEHNR, FQNEAQ (reference sequence). CDR3 DNA sequence: TGTGCCAGCAGCCGTGACCTTCTACTAGCGGGCGAGACCCAGTACTTC. Protein: CASSRDLLLAGETQYF.

Details on this clone: Its ends do not fully match the called genes, so a read error is possible. The chain links TRBV7-9 to TRBJ2-6, with unresolved D. The germline CDR1 and CDR2 sequences are SEHNR and FQNEAQ (reference sequence). This CDR3 region has 14 residues. CDR3 sequence reads: CASSLELAASVLTF. The DNA of the CDR3 is TGTGCCAGCAGCTTAGAGTTGGCAGCCAGCGTCCTGACTTTC.

J is TRBJ2-1 and V is TRBV6-5, with D unclear. V gave up 0 bases and J gave up 9 bases, with 9 bases separating them. The CDR3 length is 13 residues. Germline assignment: CDR1 MNHEY and CDR2 SVGAGI. The CDR3 DNA reads TGTGCCAGCAGTTACTCTAAGTGGGGTGAGCAGTTCTTC. This translates into CASSYSKWGEQFF.

This clone appeared a few times. This rearrangement joins TRBV2 to TRBJ1-6, with a weak D call TRBD1 (6 bases). The CDR3 has 15 residues. Germline V CDR1 and CDR2: SNHLY, FYNNEI. V shed 3 bases and J shed 9 bases, with 15 bases lying between them. CDR3 nucleotides: TGTGCCAGCAGTGAGGAACAGGGTCTCCGTTCACCCCTCCACTTT. Translated, it gives CASSEEQGLRSPLHF.

The gene calls are TRBV4-3 and TRBJ2-1, with 9 bases fitting TRBD2. CDR3 size: 16 residues. The V segment lost 1 base and the J segment 8 bases; nucleotides outside the gene matches: 9. The germline gives CDR1 LGHNA, CDR2 YSLEER. Here the CDR3 reads CASSQVAPSGDYEQFF. CDR3 in DNA: TGCGCCAGCAGCCAAGTCGCGCCTAGCGGGGACTATGAGCAGTTCTTC.

Concerning this clone: This likely came from a read error, as a far larger clone is one base away. Other DNA sequences of this sample code for an identical CDR3. The rearrangement joins TRBV30 to TRBJ1-5, with 7 bases identical to TRBD1. Germline CDR1 reads GTSNPN; CDR2 reads SVGIG (reference sequence). This CDR3 is built from 13 residues. The CDR3 loop is CAWSVQGGQPQHF. The CDR3 DNA sequence: TGTGCCTGGAGTGTCCAGGGGGGTCAGCCTCAGCATTTT.

This chain joins TRBV2 and TRBJ2-1; D perhaps matches TRBD2 (5 bases). The CDR3 consists of 13 residues. Looked up from germline, CDR1 is SNHLY and CDR2 is FYNNEI. Trimming left V 4 bases short and J 7 bases short, with 11 bases between. The CDR3: CASSVPSGNEQFF. The CDR3 DNA reads TGTGCCAGCAGTGTACCCAGCGGTAATGAGCAGTTCTTC.

The chain is built from TRBV4-1 and TRBJ2-6; 7 bases line up with TRBD1. Unmatched junction bases numbered 5, after V lost 3 bases and J lost 0 bases. The CDR3 is made up of 17 amino acids. Germline V gene sequence: CDR1 MGHRA, CDR2 YSYEKL. The CDR3 DNA reads as TGCGCCAGCAGCCAGGACAGGTTTAGCTCTGGGGCCAACGTCCTGACTTTC. Translating gives CASSQDRFSSGANVLTF.

The gene calls are TRBV11-2 and TRBJ1-3, with D unclear. The V gene lost 0 bases and the J gene lost 3 bases, with 12 bases spanning the gap. The length of the CDR3 is 16 residues. CDR1 and CDR2 (germline): SGHAT, FQNNGV. The CDR3 nucleotides read TGTGCCAGCAGCTTAGATTTGACATCTCTTGGAAACACCATATATTTT. Translated, it gives CASSLDLTSLGNTIYF.

The chain has TRBV15 and TRBJ2-1; tentative D call: TRBD1 (6 bases). The germline gives CDR1 LNHNV, CDR2 YYDKDF (reference sequence). Trimming took 8 bases from V and 7 from J, leaving 18 bases between them. The CDR3 extends over 14 amino acids. The CDR3 protein is CATSGVPLWNEQFF. CDR3 DNA: TGTGCCACCTCAGGGGTTCCCCTTTGGAATGAGCAGTTCTTC.